This entry features one TCR beta chain sequence. Its antigen specificity is not known. Within one base of it there is no much larger clone, and no base qualities were kept. Library construction relied on the immunoSEQ multiplex PCR assay. For the multiplex PCR, a mixture combining 60 forward primers for TCR Vbeta segments and 13 reverse primers for TCR Jbeta segments was used. Amplification of the CDR3 region of rearranged TCR beta genes was performed with a multiplex PCR assay on genomic DNA. Amplified TCR beta libraries were sequenced as 87-base-pair reads on the Illumina HiSeq System. As for how the authors treated the data: A later analysis tallied tens of millions of unique TCR beta chains across the 610 or so repertoires, and some 10 million of those chains were shared by two or more donors. To remove PCR and sequencing errors, raw reads were error-corrected and collapsed into unique sequences using a nearest-neighbor algorithm that merged closely related sequences. Alignment of CDR3 sequences to IMGT reference sequences was used to assign V, D and J gene segments. For a sequence to be retained, at least a six-nucleotide match to both a V gene segment and a J gene segment was required. Rearrangements were called productive when the CDR3 lacked stop codons and stayed in frame with V and J; all others were non-productive. CDR3 was defined according to IMGT convention as the region running from the second conserved V-encoded cysteine to the conserved J-encoded phenylalanine. In an earlier analysis of roughly 610 of the donors, sequences lacking an unambiguous match to a single V gene segment were excluded. An earlier analysis of fewer than 750 of the donors classified V segments as functional when productive rearrangements were above 56.7% and as segregating when the standard deviation between donors was above 5%. A statistical classification framework was built to diagnose cytomegalovirus status from the catalog of TCR beta chain sequences. In a later analysis, V and J genes were assigned by comparing TCR nucleotide sequences against IMGT/GENE-DB human TR gene sequences. In a later analysis, CDR3 sequences and most-parsimonious VDJ recombination scenarios were assigned using the TCRdist pipeline. In a later analysis, each TCR beta chain was defined by its CDR3 amino acid sequence together with its V-gene family, and reads without a unique V-gene family were excluded. As a way to deal with suspected cross-contamination and a sequencing artifact, a later analysis dropped under 600 nucleotide sequences that were highly shared and had low generation probability. In a later analysis, a clonal expansion index was calculated for each public chain from normalized within-repertoire ranks of inferred template counts. In a later analysis, generation probabilities were computed with a VDJ recombination model fitted to out-of-frame rearrangements, and the resulting probabilities were checked against IGoR. In a later analysis, hypergeometric tests were used to score TCR-TCR, TCR-HLA and TCR-CMV co-occurrence, with a repertoire-size bias correction applied to TCR pairs. False discovery rates were estimated in a later analysis by permuting HLA or CMV assignments 20 times. In a later analysis, co-occurring TCRs were grouped using DBSCAN, and TCRdist sequence similarity was added for clustering within HLA-allele-positive subsets. For co-occurrence clustering, repertoires with fewer than 30,000 or more than 120,000 public chains were excluded, along with about five repertoires with anomalous nucleotide sharing. The table comes from immuneACCESS by way of TCRdb, which keeps in-frame sequences with V and J called. Part of the clones is missing from these tables; in studies checked, under half for an unresolved V gene and the rest for unknown reasons. V and J calls and clone size are copied from that table; D and trimming were computed from the DNA. Within this sample are under 200,000 clones, with around 68% of them counted one time only. Of the sample, approximately 2.8% is held by the ten largest clones.

The CDR3 starts with the cysteine, ends with the phenylalanine, and has 14 residues. Of the read, only the CDR3 DNA is kept; its 42 bases are in frame from base 1. V is clipped by 0 bases and J by 9 bases, and the sequence between their germline boundaries is 12 bases long. Per the germline V gene, LGHNA is the CDR1 and YSLEER is the CDR2. The cohort comprised some 730 healthy bone marrow donors. All cohort members were sampled while nominally healthy, although unrecorded immune exposures were likely present. The donor tested CMV seropositive and was one of the 289 seropositive cohort members. A peripheral blood sample was provided by each donor, and peripheral blood mononuclear cells were used for TCR beta sequencing. Genomic DNA was extracted from the blood cell samples with the Qiagen DNeasy Blood Extraction Kit. This specimen belongs to a study of cytomegalovirus exposure and HLA in healthy donors (dated by TCRdb to 2015 to 2018). Regarding the research as a whole: According to an earlier analysis of a few hundred of the donors, about 180 million T cells yielded 117 million unique TCR beta sequences and approximately 300 Gb of sequence data. About 280 gigabases of sequencing data and 80 million or so unique TCR sequences were included in an early release covering around 600 HLA-typed donors. Across under 500 genotyped donors of the cohort, an average of approximately 240,000 unique TCR beta nucleotide sequences per donor were sequenced, and 15% to 20% of those sequences were non-productive. Besides the first cohort of around 700 subjects, a separate validation cohort made up of over a hundred different subjects was used. The genetic ancestry cluster associated with self-reported Caucasian donors included about four fifths of the roughly 390 genotyped donors. To study patterns of TCR occurrence, a later analysis re-analyzed previously published TCR beta repertoires from 550 to 800 donors and added high-resolution HLA genotyping. Typing coverage differed by locus: A, B, C, DRB1 and DQB1 were typed in roughly 620-630 donors, DQA1 in about 510, DPA1 in 600 to 610, and DPB1 in around 440. Donor age, sex, ethnicity and CMV serostatus were compiled alongside the repertoire data. The aim of the study was to test whether cataloging public T cell receptors could identify signatures of past pathogen exposure. Rather than drawing on any new phenotypic data, the later analysis identified candidate immune exposures from TCR beta sequences and the way those sequences occurred across donors. High-throughput TCR immunosequencing, statistical association of individual TCRs with disease status, and machine learning were combined to predict cytomegalovirus infection status. All discovery cohort repertoires had been generated on a single sequencing platform. HLA typing covered class I and class II loci at four-digit resolution. The T cell repertoires of around 670 subjects were profiled by immunosequencing and related to cytomegalovirus serostatus. An earlier analysis of some 500 of the donors applied high-throughput TCR beta sequencing to assess whether each TCR beta V gene segment acted as functional or pseudogenic. Because of strong linkage in the cohort, four or five DR-DQ haplotypes were treated as single units for association and clustering. A later genetic analysis used genome-wide SNP genotypes for 398 of the 666 donors, treating that subset as a discovery cohort. What the study reported, not specific to this receptor: Cytomegalovirus status was reported to be diagnosed by the classifier with high specificity and sensitivity in both the original and validation cohorts. The authors suggested that the approach could potentially be generalized to other disease states and immunological phenotypes. The study gave a list of about 160 TCR beta chains associated with cytomegalovirus. Sequencing depth was assumed to be roughly uniform across donors in the presence/absence analyses, though that assumption may not hold. A group of highly shared sequence variants was considered likely to be a technical artifact of the sequencing pipeline. A further reported finding was that TCR beta sequences accurately predicted the HLA-A and HLA-B alleles for most subjects in the first cohort. A later genetic analysis reported fewer N-insertions in productive TCRs among donors in an Asian-associated ancestry cluster than the roughly 690-donor mean. When HLA alleles, especially DR and DQ, strongly co-occurred, attributing TCR associations to individual alleles was difficult. In vitro tests confirmed that a few of the cytomegalovirus-associated TCR beta chains recognize cytomegalovirus antigens. In this cohort, only TCR beta chains were sequenced, and detectable features were limited by the absence of alpha or paired-chain data. Because HLA typing was unavailable for some donors at each locus, only the typed subset was used in association tests. A later analysis associated 16,951 TCR beta sequences with specific HLA alleles at a false discovery rate of 0.05. V-gene and J-gene trimming of TCR beta chains was associated with a missense DCLRE1C variant in a later genetic analysis, and the association was replicated in an independent cohort. While some public TCRs were present in many individuals, most TCR sequences turned up only very rarely across donors. An earlier analysis of several hundred of the donors showed that most TCR beta V segments appeared in productive rearrangements either about 87% or about 30% of the time, which broadly matched IMGT annotations. Because counts were too low, about 18 rarely observed V segments, including chromosome 9 orphons, were excluded from the earlier analysis of 587 of the donors. In a later analysis, several top co-occurrence clusters were reported to appear linked to parvovirus B19, influenza, CMV and Epstein-Barr virus. According to a later analysis, TCR association rates differed among HLA loci, with DRB1 alleles showing the most associated TCRs and HLA-C alleles showing the fewest. In a later analysis, HLA-associated TCR beta chains were found to be more clonally expanded and to have lower generation probabilities than equally common non-associated chains. Linkage disequilibrium might explain the correlated functional status among segregating V segments, but an unknown experimental factor could not be ruled out. The 87-base-pair reads could not distinguish some IMGT-functional V segments, including TRBV6-2 and TRBV6-3, so those segments were excluded. According to a later analysis, most CMV-associated TCR beta chains appeared to be HLA-restricted, and the HLA associations seemed to be driven largely by CMV exposure. The only immune exposure information available for the cohort was CMV serostatus.

The sequence is built from TRBV4-3 and TRBJ2-1, with TRBD2 perhaps the D gene, on 6 matching bases. This clonotype was obtained from a middle-aged woman in good health and CMV-seropositive. Sequenced: PBMCs. The sequence in DNA is TGCGCCAGCAGCCAAGAACGGGAGCTACGTGAGCAGTTCTTC. Translated, this gives CASSQERELREQFF.